This TCR beta chain was identified during a study of shared clonotypes between healthy human individuals. Study-wide background: CD4 naive and CD4 memory each took three plates per donor, while CD8 naive took two and CD8 memory one. Study-wide results and caveats: As a rule, naive subsets had a larger estimated richness than memory subsets. Clonotypes shared by all four donors outscored non-shared clonotypes in generation probability.

Of note for this clone: Antigen unknown.

Germline V lookup: CDR1 SGDLS, CDR2 YYNGEE. Trimming left V 0 bases short and J 8 bases short, with 10 bases between. This CDR3 region has 13 residues. Original methodology: As immunoSEQ supplied junction-only sequences (without quality scores), filtering differed. TCRdb's copy holds only in-frame clones and misses some; the assay was immunoSEQ multiplex PCR. The V and J calls and clone size are taken from that table; D and trimming were inferred from the DNA. The sample records around 2.5 million clones, 93% being singletons. This receptor was identified in a man between 18 and 35 years old in good health. Some clones in this sample may be carry-over from other donors' samples. The sequenced sample was naive CD4+ T cells from PBMCs. Subset meaning: CD45RA+ positively selected. This chain connects TRBV9 to TRBJ2-3; no clear D gene. The CDR3 sequence is CASSVGQRRTQYF. The CDR3 nucleotides read TGTGCCAGCAGCGTAGGGCAGCGTCGTACGCAGTATTTT.